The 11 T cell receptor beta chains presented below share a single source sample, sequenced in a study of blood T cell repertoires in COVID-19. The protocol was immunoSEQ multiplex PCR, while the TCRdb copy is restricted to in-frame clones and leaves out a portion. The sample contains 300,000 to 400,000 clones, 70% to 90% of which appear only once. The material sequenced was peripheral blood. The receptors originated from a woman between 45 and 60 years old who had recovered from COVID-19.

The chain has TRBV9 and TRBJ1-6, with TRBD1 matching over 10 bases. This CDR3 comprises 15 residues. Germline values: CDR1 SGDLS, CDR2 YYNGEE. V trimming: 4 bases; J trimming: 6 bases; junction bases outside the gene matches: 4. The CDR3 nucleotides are TGTGCCAGCAGCAGAGGGGACAGGGGTAATTCACCCCTCCACTTT. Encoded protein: CASSRGDRGNSPLHF.

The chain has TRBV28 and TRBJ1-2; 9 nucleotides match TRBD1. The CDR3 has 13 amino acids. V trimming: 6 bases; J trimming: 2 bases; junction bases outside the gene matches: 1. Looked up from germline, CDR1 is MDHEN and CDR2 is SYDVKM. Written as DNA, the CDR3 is TGTGCCAGCAGGGGGACAGGGAACTATGGCTACACCTTC. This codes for CASRGTGNYGYTF.

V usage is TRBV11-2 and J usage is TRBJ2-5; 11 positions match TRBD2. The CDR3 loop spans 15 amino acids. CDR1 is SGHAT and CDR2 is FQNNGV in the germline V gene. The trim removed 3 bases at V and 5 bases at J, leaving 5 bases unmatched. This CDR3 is CASSFSGGAQETQYF. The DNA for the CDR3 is TGTGCCAGCAGCTTTAGCGGGGGGGCCCAGGAGACCCAGTACTTC. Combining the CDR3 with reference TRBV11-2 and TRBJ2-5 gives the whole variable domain EAGVAQSPRYKIIEKRQSVAFWCNPISGHATLYWYQQILGQGPKLLIQFQNNGVVDDSQLPKDRFSAERLKGVDSTLKIQPAKLEDSAVYLCASSFSGGAQETQYFGPGTRLLVL.

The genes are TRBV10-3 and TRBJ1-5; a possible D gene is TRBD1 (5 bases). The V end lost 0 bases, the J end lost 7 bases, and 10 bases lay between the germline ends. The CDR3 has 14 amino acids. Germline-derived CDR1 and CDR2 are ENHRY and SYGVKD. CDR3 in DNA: TGTGCCATCAGTGAGTCGGGGCCGGCACAGCCCCAGCATTTT. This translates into CAISESGPAQPQHF.

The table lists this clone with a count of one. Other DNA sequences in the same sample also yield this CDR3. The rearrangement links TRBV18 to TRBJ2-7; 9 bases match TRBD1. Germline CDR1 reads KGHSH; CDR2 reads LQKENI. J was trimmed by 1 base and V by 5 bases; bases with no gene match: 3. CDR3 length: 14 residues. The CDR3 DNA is TGTGCCAGCTCAAGGGGACAGGGATCCTACGAGCAGTACTTC. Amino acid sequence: CASSRGQGSYEQYF.

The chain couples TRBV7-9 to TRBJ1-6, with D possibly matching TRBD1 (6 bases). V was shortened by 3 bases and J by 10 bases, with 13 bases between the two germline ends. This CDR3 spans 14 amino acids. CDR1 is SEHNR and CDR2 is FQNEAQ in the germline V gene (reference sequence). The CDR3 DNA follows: TGTGCCAGCAGCTTTCAGGGGTTGTTGTCACCCCTCCACTTT. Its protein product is CASSFQGLLSPLHF.

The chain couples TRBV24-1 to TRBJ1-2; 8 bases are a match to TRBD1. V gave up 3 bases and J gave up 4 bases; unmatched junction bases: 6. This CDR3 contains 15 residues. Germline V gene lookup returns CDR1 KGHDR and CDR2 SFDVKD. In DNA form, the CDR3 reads TGTGCCACCAGTGATACCCCCGGGACAGGCTATGGCTACACCTTC. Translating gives CATSDTPGTGYGYTF.

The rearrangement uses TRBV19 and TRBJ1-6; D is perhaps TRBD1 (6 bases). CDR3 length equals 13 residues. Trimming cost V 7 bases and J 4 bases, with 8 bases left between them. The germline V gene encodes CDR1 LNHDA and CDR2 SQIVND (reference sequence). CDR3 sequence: CASKGQYNSPLHF. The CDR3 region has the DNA TGTGCCAGTAAAGGACAGTATAATTCACCCCTCCACTTT.

CDR3 coding DNA: TGTGCCAGCAGCCCAAGATTGGGCGGCAATCAGCCCCAGCATTTT. Translation gives CASSPRLGGNQPQHF. This chain connects TRBV3-1 (or the pseudogene TRBV3-2) to TRBJ1-5; D gene uncertain. The CDR3 runs to 15 residues. Germline V CDR1 and CDR2: LGHDT, YNNKEL (reference sequence). Between the trimmed V and J ends, which lost 4 bases and 2 bases, there was a span of 12 bases.

CDR3 sequence (DNA): TGTGCCAGTAGTAAAGGGACAGGGGGGTTCCAAGAGACCCAGTACTTC. Translated, it gives CASSKGTGGFQETQYF. J is TRBJ2-5 and V is TRBV19; 11 nucleotides match TRBD1. Per the germline V gene, CDR1 is LNHDA and CDR2 is SQIVND (reference sequence). The CDR3 is 16 residues long. J gave up 1 base and V 4 bases, and 5 bases lay outside the gene matches.

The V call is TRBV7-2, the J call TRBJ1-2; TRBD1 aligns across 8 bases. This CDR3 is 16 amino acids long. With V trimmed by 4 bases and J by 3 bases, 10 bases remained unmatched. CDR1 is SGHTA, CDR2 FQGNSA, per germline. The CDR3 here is CASSWTPTTGDYGYTF. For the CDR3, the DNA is TGTGCCAGCAGCTGGACGCCTACGACAGGGGACTATGGCTACACCTTC. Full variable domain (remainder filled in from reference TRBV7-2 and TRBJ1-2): GAGVSQSPSNKVTEKGKDVELRCDPISGHTALYWYRQSLGQGLEFLIYFQGNSAPDKSGLPSDRFSAERTGGSVSTLTIQRTQQEDSAVYLCASSWTPTTGDYGYTFGSGTRLTVV.